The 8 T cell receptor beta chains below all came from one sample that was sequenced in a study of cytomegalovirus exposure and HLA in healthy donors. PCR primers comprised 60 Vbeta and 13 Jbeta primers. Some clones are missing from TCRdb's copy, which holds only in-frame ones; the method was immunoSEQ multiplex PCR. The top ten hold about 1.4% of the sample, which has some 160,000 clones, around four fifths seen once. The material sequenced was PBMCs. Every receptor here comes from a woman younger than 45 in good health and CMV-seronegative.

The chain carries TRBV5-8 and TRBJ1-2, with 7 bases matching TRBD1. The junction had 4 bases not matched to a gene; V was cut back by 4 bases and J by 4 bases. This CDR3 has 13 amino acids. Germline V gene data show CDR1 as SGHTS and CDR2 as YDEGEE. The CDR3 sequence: CASSVTGIYGYTF. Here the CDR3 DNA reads TGTGCCAGCAGCGTGACAGGGATCTATGGCTACACCTTC.

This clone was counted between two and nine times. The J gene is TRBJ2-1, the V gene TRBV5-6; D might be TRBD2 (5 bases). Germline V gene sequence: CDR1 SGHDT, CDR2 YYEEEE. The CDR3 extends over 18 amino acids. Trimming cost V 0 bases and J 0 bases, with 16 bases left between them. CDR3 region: CASSLGLPLRRSYNEQFF. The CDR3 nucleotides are TGTGCCAGCAGCTTGGGACTACCACTACGCCGCTCCTACAATGAGCAGTTCTTC. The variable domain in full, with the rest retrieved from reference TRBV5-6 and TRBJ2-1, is DAGVTQSPTHLIKTRGQQVTLRCSPKSGHDTVSWYQQALGQGPQFIFQYYEEEERQRGNFPDRFSGHQFPNYSSELNVNALLLGDSALYLCASSLGLPLRRSYNEQFFGPGTRLTVL.

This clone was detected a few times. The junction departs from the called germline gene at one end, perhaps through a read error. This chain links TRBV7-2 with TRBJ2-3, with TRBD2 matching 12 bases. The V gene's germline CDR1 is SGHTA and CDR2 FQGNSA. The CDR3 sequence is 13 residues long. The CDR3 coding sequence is TGTGCCAGCAGCTTCGCTAGCGGGGGGGCAACGGATTTT. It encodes CASSFASGGATDF. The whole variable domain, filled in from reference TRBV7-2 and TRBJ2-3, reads GAGVSQSPSNKVTEKGKDVELRCDPISGHTALYWYRQSLGQGLEFLIYFQGNSAPDKSGLPSDRFSAERTGGSVSTLTIQRTQQEDSAVYLCASSFASGGATDFGPGTRLTVL.

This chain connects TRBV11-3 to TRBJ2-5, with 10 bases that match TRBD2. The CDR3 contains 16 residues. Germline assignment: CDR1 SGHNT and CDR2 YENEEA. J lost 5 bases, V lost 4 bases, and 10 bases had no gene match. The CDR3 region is CASSSGLAGAGETQYF. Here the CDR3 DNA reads TGTGCCAGCAGCTCCGGGCTAGCGGGGGCCGGGGAGACCCAGTACTTC.

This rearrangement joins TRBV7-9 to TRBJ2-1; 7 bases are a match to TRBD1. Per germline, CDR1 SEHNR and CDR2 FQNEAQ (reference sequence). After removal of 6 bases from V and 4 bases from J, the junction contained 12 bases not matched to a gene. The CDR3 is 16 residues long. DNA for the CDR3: TGTGCCAGCAGAAACAGAGGGGGCAGGAGTTACAATGAGCAGTTCTTC. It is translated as CASRNRGGRSYNEQFF.

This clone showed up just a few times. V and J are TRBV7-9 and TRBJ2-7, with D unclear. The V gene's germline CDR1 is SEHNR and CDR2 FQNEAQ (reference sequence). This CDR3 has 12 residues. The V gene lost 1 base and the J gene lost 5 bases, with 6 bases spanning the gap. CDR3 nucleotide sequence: TGTGCCAGCAGCTTAGGATTAGACGAGCAGTACTTC. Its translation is CASSLGLDEQYF.

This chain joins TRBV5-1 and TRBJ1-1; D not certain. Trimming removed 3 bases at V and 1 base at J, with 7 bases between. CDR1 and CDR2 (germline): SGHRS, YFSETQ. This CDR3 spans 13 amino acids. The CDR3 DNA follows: TGCGCCAGCAGCTATGGAGCGAACACTGAAGCTTTCTTT. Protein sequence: CASSYGANTEAFF.

The CDR3, as DNA: TGCAGCGTTGATACAGGAACAGGCATTCAGTACTTC. This sequence encodes CSVDTGTGIQYF. The rearrangement joins TRBV29-1 to TRBJ2-4; tentatively, D is TRBD1 (5 bases). Trimming left V 3 bases short and J 9 bases short, with 12 bases between. This CDR3 contains 12 residues. CDR1 SQVTM and CDR2 ANQGSEA come from the germline V gene.